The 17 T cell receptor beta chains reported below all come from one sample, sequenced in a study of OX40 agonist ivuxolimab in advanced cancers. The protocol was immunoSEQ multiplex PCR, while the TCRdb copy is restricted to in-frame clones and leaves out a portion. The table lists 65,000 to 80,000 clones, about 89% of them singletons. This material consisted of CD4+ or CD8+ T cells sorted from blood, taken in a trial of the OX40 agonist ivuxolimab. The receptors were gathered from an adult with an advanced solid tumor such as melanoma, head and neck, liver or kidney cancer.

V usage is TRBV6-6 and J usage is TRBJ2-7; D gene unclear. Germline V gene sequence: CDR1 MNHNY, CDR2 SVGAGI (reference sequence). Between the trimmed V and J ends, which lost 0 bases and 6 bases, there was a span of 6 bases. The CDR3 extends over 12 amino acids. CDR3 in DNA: TGTGCCAGCAGTTACTCTGGAATCGAGCAGTACTTC. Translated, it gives CASSYSGIEQYF.

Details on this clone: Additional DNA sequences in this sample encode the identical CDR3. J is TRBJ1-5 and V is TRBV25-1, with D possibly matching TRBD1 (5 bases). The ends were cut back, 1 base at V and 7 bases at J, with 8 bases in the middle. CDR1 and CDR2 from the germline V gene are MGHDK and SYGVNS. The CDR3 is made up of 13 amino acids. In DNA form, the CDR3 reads TGTGCCAGCAGTGAATCGGGGGTCCAGCCCCAGCATTTT. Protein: CASSESGVQPQHF.

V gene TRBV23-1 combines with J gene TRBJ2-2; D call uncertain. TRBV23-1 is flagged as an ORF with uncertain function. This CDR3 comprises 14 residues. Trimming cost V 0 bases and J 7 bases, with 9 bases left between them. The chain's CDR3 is CASSQSMVSGELFF. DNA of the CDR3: TGCGCCAGCAGTCAATCGATGGTGAGCGGGGAGCTGTTTTTT.

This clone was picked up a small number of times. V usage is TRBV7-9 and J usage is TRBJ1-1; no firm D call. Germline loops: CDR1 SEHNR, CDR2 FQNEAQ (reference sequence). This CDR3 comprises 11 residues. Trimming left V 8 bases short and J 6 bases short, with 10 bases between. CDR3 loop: CASVMFAEAFF. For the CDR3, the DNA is TGTGCCAGCGTAATGTTCGCTGAAGCTTTCTTT.

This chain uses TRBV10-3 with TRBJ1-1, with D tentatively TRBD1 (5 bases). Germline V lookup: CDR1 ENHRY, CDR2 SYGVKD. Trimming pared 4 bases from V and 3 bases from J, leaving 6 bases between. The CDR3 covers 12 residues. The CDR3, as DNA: TGTGCCATCAGTGTGGGGGACACTGAAGCTTTCTTT. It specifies CAISVGDTEAFF.

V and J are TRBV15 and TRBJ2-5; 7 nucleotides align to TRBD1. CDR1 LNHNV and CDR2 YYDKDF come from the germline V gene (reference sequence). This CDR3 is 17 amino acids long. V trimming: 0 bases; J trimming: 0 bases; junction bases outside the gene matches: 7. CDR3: CATSREPTGANQETQYF. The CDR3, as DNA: TGTGCCACCAGCAGAGAACCTACAGGGGCCAACCAAGAGACCCAGTACTTC.

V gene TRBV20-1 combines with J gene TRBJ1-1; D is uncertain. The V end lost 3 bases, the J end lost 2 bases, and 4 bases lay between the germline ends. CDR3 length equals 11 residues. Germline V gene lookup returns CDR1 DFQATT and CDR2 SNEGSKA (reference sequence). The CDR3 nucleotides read TGCAGTGCTAGTGGAAACACTGAAGCTTTCTTT. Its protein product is CSASGNTEAFF.

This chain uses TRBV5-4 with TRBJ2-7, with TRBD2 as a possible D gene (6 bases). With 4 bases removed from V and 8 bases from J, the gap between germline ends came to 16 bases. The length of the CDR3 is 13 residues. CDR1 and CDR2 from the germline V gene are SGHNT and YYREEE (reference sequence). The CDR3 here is CASSHHGGEQQYF. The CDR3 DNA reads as TGTGCCAGCAGCCACCACGGGGGTGAACAGCAGTACTTC. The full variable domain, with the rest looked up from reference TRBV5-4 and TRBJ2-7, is ETGVTQSPTHLIKTRGQQVTLRCSSQSGHNTVSWYQQALGQGPQFIFQYYREEENGRGNFPPRFSGLQFPNYSSELNVNALELDDSALYLCASSHHGGEQQYFGPGTRLTVT.

In nucleotides, the CDR3 is TGTGCCAGCAGTGGACTAGCGGGAGAACTGGGGTACAATGAGCAGTTCTTC. Its translation is CASSGLAGELGYNEQFF. V gene TRBV6-1 combines with J gene TRBJ2-1, with TRBD2 matching over 12 bases. The CDR3 is 17 amino acids. Germline lookup yields CDR1 MNHNS and CDR2 SASEGT. V was pared by 4 bases and J by 4 bases, with 8 bases of the junction left unmatched.

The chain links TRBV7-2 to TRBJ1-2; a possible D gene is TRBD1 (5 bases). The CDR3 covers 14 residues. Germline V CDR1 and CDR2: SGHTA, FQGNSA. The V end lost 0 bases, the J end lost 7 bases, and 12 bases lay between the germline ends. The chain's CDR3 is CASSLAPGVSGYTF. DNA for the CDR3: TGTGCCAGCAGCTTAGCGCCGGGGGTTAGTGGCTACACCTTC.

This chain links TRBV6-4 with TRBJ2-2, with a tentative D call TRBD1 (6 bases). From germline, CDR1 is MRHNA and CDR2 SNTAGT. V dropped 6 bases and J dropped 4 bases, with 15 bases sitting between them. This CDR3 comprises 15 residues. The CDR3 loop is CASRQGSLGTGELFF. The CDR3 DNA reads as TGTGCCAGCAGGCAGGGGAGTTTGGGCACCGGGGAGCTGTTTTTT.

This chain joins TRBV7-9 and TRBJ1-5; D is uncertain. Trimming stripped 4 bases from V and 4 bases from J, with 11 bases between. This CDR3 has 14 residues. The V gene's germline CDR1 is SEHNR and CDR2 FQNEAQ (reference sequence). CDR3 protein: CASSSLGNNQPQHF. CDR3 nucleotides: TGTGCCAGCAGCTCCTTGGGGAATAATCAGCCCCAGCATTTT.

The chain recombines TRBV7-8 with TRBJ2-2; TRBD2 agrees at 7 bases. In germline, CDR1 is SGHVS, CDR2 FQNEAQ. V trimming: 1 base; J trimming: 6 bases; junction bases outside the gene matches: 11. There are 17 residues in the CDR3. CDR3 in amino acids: CASSLVYGGSNAGELFF. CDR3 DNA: TGTGCCAGCAGCTTAGTTTACGGCGGGAGTAACGCCGGGGAGCTGTTTTTT. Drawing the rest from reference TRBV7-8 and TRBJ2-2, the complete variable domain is GAGVSQSPRYKVAKRGQDVALRCDPISGHVSLFWYQQALGQGPEFLTYFQNEAQLDKSGLPSDRFFAERPEGSVSTLKIQRTQQEDSAVYLCASSLVYGGSNAGELFFGEGSRLTVL.

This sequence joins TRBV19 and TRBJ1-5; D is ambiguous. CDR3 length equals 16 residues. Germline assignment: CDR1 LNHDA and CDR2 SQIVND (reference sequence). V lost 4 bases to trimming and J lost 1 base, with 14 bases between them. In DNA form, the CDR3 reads TGTGCCAGTAGTACCCCAGACGCCCTGAGCAATCAGCCCCAGCATTTT. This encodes CASSTPDALSNQPQHF.

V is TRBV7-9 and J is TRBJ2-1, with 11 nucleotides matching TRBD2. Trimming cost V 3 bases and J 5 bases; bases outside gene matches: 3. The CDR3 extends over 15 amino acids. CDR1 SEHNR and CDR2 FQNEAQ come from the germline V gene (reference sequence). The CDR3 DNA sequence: TGTGCCAGCAGCTTCCTAGCGGGAGGTAACAATGAGCAGTTCTTC. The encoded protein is CASSFLAGGNNEQFF.

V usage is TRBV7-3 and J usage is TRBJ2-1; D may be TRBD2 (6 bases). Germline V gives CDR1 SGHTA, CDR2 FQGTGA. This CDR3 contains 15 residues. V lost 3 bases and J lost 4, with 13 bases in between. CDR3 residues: CASSLAIAAYNEQFF. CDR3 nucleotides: TGTGCCAGCAGCTTGGCGATAGCGGCATACAATGAGCAGTTCTTC.

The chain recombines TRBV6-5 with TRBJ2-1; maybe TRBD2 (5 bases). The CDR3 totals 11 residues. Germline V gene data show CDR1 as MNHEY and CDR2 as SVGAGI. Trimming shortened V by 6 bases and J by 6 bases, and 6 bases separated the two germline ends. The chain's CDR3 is CASRRANEQFF. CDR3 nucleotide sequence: TGTGCCAGCAGGCGGGCCAATGAGCAGTTCTTC.